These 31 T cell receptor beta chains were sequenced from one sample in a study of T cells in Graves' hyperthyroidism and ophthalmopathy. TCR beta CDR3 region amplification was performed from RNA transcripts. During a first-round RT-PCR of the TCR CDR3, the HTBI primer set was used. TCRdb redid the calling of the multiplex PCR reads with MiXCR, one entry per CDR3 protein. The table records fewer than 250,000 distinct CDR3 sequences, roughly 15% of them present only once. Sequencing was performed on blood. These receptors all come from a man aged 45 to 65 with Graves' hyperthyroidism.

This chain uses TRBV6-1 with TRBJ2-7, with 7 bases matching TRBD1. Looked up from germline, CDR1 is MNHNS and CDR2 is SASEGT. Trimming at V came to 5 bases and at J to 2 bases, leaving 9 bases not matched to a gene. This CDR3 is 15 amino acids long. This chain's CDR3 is CASSKTDRFTYEQYF. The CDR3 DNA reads TGTGCCAGCAGTAAAACGGACAGGTTTACCTACGAGCAGTACTTC.

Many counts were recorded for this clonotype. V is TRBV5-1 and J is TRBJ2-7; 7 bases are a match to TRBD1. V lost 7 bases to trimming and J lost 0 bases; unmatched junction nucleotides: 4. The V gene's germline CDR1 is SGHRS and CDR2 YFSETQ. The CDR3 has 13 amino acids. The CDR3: CASVGQNSYEQYF. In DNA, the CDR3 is TGCGCCAGCGTGGGACAGAACTCCTACGAGCAGTACTTC.

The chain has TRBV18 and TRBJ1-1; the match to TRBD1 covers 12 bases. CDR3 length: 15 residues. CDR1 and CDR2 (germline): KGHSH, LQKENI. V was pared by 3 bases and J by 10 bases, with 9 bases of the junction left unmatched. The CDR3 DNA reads TGTGCCAGCTCACCGATGGGGACAGGGGGCGCCGGAGCTTTCTTT. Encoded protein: CASSPMGTGGAGAFF.

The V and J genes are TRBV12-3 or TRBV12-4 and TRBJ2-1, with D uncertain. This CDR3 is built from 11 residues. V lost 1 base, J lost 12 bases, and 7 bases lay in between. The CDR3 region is CASSLDTRQFF. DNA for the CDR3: TGTGCCAGCAGTTTAGACACAAGGCAGTTCTTC.

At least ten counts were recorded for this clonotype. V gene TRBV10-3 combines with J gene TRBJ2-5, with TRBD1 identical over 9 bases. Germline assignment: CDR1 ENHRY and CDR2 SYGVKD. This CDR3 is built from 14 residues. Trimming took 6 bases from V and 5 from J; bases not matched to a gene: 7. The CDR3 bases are TGTGCCATCAGCCAACAGGGGGCAAGCGAGACCCAGTACTTC. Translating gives CAISQQGASETQYF.

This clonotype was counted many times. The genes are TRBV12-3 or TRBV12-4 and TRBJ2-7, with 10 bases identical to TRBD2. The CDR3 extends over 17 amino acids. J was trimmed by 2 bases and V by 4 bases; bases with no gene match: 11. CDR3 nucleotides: TGTGCCAGCAGTTCTCGAGGACTAGCGGACTTCACCTACGAGCAGTACTTC. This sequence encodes CASSSRGLADFTYEQYF.

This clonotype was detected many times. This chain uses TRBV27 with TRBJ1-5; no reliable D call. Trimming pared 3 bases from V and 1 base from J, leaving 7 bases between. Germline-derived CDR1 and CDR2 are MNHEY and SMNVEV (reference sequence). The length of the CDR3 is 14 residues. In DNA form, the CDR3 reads TGTGCCAGCAGTTTTGCGGGGAGCAATCAGCCCCAGCATTTT. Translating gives CASSFAGSNQPQHF.

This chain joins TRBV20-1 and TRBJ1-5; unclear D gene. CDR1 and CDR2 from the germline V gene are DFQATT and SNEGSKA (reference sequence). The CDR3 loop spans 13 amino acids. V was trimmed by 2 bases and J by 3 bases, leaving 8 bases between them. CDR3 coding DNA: TGCAGTGCTAGAAGGGTTAACAATCAGCCCCAGCATTTT. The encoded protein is CSARRVNNQPQHF.

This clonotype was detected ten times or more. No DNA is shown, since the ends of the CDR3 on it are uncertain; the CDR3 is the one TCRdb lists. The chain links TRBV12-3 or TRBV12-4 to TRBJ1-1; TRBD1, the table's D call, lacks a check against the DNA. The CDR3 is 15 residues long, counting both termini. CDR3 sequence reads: CASILGQGAYTEAFF.

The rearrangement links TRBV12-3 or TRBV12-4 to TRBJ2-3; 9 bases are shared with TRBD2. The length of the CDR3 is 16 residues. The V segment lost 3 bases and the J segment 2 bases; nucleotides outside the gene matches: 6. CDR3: CASSFSSGGPTDTQYF. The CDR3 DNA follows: TGTGCCAGCAGTTTCTCCAGCGGGGGGCCCACAGATACGCAGTATTTT.

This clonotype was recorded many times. The CDR3, as DNA: TGTGCCTGGAGTGAGGACAGGGAAAATGAAAAACTGTTTTTT. As protein: CAWSEDRENEKLFF. The rearrangement links TRBV30 to TRBJ1-4, with TRBD1 matching 8 bases. V shed 1 base, J shed 5 bases, and the junction held 3 bases outside the gene matches. The CDR3 has 14 residues. The germline V gene has CDR1 GTSNPN and CDR2 SVGIG (reference sequence).

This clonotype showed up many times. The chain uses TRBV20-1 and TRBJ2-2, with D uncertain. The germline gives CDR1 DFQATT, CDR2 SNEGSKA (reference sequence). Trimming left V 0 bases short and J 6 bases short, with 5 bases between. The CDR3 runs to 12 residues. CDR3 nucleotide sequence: TGCAGTGCTAGAGAAGGCGCCGGGGAGCTGTTTTTT. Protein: CSAREGAGELFF.

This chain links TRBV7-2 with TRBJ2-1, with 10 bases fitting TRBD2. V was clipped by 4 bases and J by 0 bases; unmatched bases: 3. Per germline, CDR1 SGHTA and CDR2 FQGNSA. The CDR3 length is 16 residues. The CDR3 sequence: CASSYWTSGSYNEQFF. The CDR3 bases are TGTGCCAGCAGCTATTGGACTAGCGGCTCCTACAATGAGCAGTTCTTC.

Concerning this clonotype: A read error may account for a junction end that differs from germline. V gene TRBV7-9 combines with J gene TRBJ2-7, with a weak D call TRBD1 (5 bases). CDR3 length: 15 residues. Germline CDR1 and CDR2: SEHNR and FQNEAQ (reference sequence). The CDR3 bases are TGCGCCAGCAGCCAAGGGGCCACACAGTCCTACGAGCAGTACTTC. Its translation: CASSQGATQSYEQYF.

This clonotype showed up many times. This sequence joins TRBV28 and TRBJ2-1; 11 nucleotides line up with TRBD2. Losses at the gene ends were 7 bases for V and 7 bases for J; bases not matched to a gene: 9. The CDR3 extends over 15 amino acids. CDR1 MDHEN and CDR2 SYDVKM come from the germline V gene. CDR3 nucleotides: TGTGCCAGCAACCTCGGGCTAGCGGGAGGTAATGAGCAGTTCTTC. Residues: CASNLGLAGGNEQFF.

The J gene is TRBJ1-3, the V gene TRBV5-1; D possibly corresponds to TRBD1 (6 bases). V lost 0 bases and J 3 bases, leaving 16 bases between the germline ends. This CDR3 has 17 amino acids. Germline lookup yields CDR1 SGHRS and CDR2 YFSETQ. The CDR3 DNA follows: TGCGCCAGCAGCTTGGGTACAGGGACTATGAATGGAAACACCATATATTTT. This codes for CASSLGTGTMNGNTIYF.

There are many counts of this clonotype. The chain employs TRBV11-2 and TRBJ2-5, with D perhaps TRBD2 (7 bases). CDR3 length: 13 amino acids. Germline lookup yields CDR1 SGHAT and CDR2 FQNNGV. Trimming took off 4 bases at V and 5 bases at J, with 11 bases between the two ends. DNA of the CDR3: TGTGCCAGCAGCTATGGGGGGGCGGAGACCCAGTACTTC. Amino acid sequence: CASSYGGAETQYF.

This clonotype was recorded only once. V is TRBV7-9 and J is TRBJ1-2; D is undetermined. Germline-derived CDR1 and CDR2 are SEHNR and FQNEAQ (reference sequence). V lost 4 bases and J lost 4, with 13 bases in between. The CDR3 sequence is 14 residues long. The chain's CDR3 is CASSSRHTSYGYTF. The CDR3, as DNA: TGTGCCAGCAGCTCCAGACACACTTCCTATGGCTACACCTTC. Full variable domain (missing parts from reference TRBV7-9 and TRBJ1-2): DTGVSQNPRHKITKRGQNVTFRCDPISEHNRLYWYRQTLGQGPEFLTYFQNEAQLEKSRLLSDRFSAERPKGSFSTLEIQRTEQGDSAMYLCASSSRHTSYGYTFGSGTRLTVV.

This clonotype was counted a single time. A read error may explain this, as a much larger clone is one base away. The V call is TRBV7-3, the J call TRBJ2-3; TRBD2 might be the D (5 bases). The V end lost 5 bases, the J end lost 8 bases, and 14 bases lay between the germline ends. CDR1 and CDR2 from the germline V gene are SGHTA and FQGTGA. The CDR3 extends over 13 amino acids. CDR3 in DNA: TGTGCCAGCAGCCTTCAGGCGGGCAGTACGCAGTATTTT. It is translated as CASSLQAGSTQYF.

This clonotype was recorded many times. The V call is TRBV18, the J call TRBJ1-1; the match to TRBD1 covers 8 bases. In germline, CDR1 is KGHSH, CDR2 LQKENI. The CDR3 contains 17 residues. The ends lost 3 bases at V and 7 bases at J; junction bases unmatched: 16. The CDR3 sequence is CASSPFSQGAAGGEAFF. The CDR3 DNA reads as TGTGCCAGCTCACCTTTTTCTCAGGGGGCCGCAGGCGGTGAAGCTTTCTTT.

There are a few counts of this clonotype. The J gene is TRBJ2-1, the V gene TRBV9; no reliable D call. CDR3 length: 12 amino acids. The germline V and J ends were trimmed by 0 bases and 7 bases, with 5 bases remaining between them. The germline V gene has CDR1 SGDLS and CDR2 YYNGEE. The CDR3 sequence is CASSVAGNEQFF. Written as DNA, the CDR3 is TGTGCCAGCAGCGTAGCTGGGAATGAGCAGTTCTTC.

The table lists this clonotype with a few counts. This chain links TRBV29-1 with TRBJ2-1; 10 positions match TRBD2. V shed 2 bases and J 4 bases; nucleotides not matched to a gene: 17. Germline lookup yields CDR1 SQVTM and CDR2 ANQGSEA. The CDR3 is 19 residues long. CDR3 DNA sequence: TGCAGCGTTGAACCCTCGGGGGCTAGCGGGAGAGGCGGGTACAATGAGCAGTTCTTC. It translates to CSVEPSGASGRGGYNEQFF.

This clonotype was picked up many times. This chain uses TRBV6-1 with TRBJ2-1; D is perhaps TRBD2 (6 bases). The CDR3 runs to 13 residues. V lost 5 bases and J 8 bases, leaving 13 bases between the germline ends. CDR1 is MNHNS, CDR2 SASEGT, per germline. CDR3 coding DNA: TGTGCCAGCAGTACCGGGACTGGCTATGAGCAGTTCTTC. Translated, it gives CASSTGTGYEQFF.

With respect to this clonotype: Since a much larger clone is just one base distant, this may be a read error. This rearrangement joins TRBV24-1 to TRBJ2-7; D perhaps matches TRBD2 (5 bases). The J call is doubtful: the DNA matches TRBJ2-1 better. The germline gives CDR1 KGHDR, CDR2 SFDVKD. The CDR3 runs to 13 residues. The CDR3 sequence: CATSDPSTYEQFF. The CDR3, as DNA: TGTGCCACCAGTGATCCTAGCACCTACGAGCAGTTCTTC.

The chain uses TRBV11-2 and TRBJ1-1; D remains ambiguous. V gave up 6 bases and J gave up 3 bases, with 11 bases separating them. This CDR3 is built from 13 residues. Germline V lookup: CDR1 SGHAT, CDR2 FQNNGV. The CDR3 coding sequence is TGTGCCAGCAGAGTCTGGTTGGACACTGAAGCTTTCTTT. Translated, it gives CASRVWLDTEAFF.

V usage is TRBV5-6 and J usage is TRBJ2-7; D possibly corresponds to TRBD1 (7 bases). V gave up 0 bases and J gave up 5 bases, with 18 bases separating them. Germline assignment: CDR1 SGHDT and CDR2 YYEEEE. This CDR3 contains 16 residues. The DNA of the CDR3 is TGTGCCAGCAGCTTGGCCTTGGAGGGGGCGTACCACGAGCAGTACTTC. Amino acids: CASSLALEGAYHEQYF. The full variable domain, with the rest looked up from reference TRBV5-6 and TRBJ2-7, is DAGVTQSPTHLIKTRGQQVTLRCSPKSGHDTVSWYQQALGQGPQFIFQYYEEEERQRGNFPDRFSGHQFPNYSSELNVNALLLGDSALYLCASSLALEGAYHEQYFGPGTRLTVT.

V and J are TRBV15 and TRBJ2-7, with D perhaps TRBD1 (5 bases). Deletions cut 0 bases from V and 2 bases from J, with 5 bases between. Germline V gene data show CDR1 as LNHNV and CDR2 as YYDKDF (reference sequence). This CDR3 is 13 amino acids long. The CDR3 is CATSREGAYEQYF. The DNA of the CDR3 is TGTGCCACCAGCAGAGAAGGGGCCTACGAGCAGTACTTC.

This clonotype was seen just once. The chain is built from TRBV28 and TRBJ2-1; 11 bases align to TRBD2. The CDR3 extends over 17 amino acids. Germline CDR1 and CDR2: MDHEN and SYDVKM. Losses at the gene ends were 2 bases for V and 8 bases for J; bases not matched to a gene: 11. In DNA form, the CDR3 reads TGTGCCAGCAGTTTACTCATAGCGGGAGGGCCGCCGGATGAGCAGTTCTTC. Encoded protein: CASSLLIAGGPPDEQFF.

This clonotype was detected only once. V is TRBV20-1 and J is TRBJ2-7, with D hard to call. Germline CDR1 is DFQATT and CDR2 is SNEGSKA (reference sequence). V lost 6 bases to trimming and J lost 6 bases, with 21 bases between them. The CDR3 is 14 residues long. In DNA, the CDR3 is TGCAGTGCCCCACCCCTAGGAGCGCTCGGCGAGCAGTACTTC. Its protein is CSAPPLGALGEQYF.

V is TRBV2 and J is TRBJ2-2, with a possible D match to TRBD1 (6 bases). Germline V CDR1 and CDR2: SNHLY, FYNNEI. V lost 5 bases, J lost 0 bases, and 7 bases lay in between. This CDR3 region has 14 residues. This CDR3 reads CASSRTANTGELFF. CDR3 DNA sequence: TGTGCCAGCAGTAGGACAGCGAACACCGGGGAGCTGTTTTTT. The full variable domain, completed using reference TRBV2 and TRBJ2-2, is EPEVTQTPSHQVTQMGQEVILRCVPISNHLYFYWYRQILGQKVEFLVSFYNNEISEKSEIFDDQFSVERPDGSNFTLKIRSTKLEDSAMYFCASSRTANTGELFFGEGSRLTVL.

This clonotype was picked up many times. The CDR3 sequence: CASSEGGNAFYEQYF. As DNA, the CDR3 is TGTGCCAGCAGTGAAGGGGGGAACGCGTTCTACGAGCAGTACTTC. The J gene is TRBJ2-7, the V gene TRBV2; D could derive from TRBD1 or TRBD2 (5 bases each). V dropped 1 base and J dropped 3 bases, with 13 bases sitting between them. This CDR3 region has 15 residues. Germline CDR1 SNHLY, CDR2 FYNNEI.